This TCR beta chain was sequenced for a study of OX40 agonist ivuxolimab in advanced cancers. Study context: Patients were roughly 83% male with ages roughly 23 to 85, mean around 61. Of the patients, three showed partial responses, one with hepatocellular carcinoma and two with cutaneous melanoma.

V dropped 7 bases and J dropped 1; count of bases not matched to a gene: 10. The CDR3 runs 16 residues. Germline V CDR1 and CDR2: MGHDK, SYGVNS. Here immunoSEQ multiplex PCR was the method, and the copy in TCRdb shows in-frame clones only, minus some. This table has tens of thousands of clones, about 90% appearing once. This sample comprised CD4+ or CD8+ T cells sorted from blood, obtained in a trial of the OX40 agonist ivuxolimab. This chain joins TRBV25-1 and TRBJ2-3, with 8 bases that match TRBD2. The source is an adult with an advanced solid tumor such as melanoma, head and neck, liver or kidney cancer. The CDR3 sequence is CASTLGAGGRTDTQYF. Written as DNA, the CDR3 is TGTGCCAGCACCCTTGGGGCGGGGGGACGCACAGATACGCAGTATTTT.